This T cell receptor beta chain was sequenced during a study of control samples from healthy donors and cancer patients (dated by TCRdb to 2018 to 2020). Notes on this clone: Its antigen target is currently unknown. No base qualities exist here, and no much larger clone lies one base off it.

Library method: the immunoSEQ multiplex PCR assay. Not all clones reach the TCRdb copy of this immuneACCESS table, which keeps in-frame sequences only. Checked studies attribute under half of the gap to unresolved V genes and leave the rest unexplained. Within this sample are over 100,000 clones, with approximately 92% of them counted one time only. The ten largest make up under 3% of the sample. Sample: blood. The receptor's source is a man aged 40-49 years in good health.

The CDR3 reads CASSLGQTVLEAFF. The base sequence is TGTGCCAGCAGCTTAGGTCAGACCGTCCTTGAAGCTTTCTTT. The chain employs TRBV5-4 and TRBJ1-1; the D segment cannot be called with confidence. The germline V gene (reference sequence) supplies CDR1 SGHNT and CDR2 YYREEE. Cut back by 2 bases and 7 bases, the V and J ends lie 15 bases apart. Spanning cysteine to phenylalanine, the CDR3 consists of 14 amino acids. The only DNA kept is the CDR3, 42 bases in frame from the first base.